This T cell receptor (beta chain) was documented in a study of shared clonotypes between healthy human individuals. Some clones are missing from TCRdb's copy, which holds only in-frame ones; the method was immunoSEQ multiplex PCR. The sample carries some 2,000,000 clones, roughly 96% recorded once. The germline V and J ends were trimmed by 0 bases and 7 bases, with 7 bases remaining between them. CDR1 is GTSNPN and CDR2 is SVGIG in the germline V gene (reference sequence). This CDR3 comprises 11 residues. Sequencing was done on a sample of naive CD4+ T cells sorted from blood. The sample's subset: CD45RA+ positively selected. The V call is TRBV30, the J call TRBJ2-7; D call uncertain. The clonotype originates from a man younger than 35 in good health. The CDR3 is CAWSVPKEQYF. Written as DNA, the CDR3 is TGTGCCTGGAGTGTACCCAAGGAGCAGTACTTC.